Listed below are T cell receptor beta chains from one sample, sequenced in a study of T cells in Graves' hyperthyroidism and ophthalmopathy. One entry per CDR3 protein, called by TCRdb with MiXCR from the multiplex PCR reads. This table holds more than 300,000 distinct CDR3 sequences, approximately 18% found once. Sequencing used blood. Every receptor here comes from a young woman with Graves' hyperthyroidism that later progressed to Graves' ophthalmopathy. Both conserved end residues are part of each CDR3. The order of the fields is CDR3 protein, CDR3 DNA, J gene, CDR3 length, clone size, D gene, V gene. D genes are given only for firm matches. The size of a clone is reported for some rows only, either as once, few or many, or as a class for expanded clones.

CSARGSWERGDTQYF TGCAGTGCTAGAGGCTCTTGGGAGCGGGGGGATACGCAGTATTTT TRBJ2-3 15 many TRBD2 TRBV20-1
CASTSLAGGGETQYF TGTGCCAGCACCTCACTAGCGGGAGGCGGAGAGACCCAGTACTTC TRBJ2-5 15 NA TRBD2 TRBV12-3/TRBV12-4
CASSYGESETQYF TGTGCCAGCAGTTACGGGGAGAGCGAGACCCAGTACTTC TRBJ2-5 13 NA NA TRBV6-9
CASSSDRGRAEQFF TGTGCCAGCAGCTCGGACAGGGGGCGTGCTGAGCAGTTCTTC TRBJ2-1 14 many TRBD1 TRBV11-3
CSARSPRVAYEQYF TGCAGTGCTAGATCCCCTCGAGTTGCCTACGAGCAGTACTTC TRBJ2-7 14 many NA TRBV20-1
CASRAPGQGIHEQFF TGTGCCAGCAGAGCCCCGGGACAGGGTATTCATGAGCAGTTCTTC TRBJ2-1 15 many TRBD1 TRBV6-1
CASSSKDTQYF TGTGCCAGCAGCTCGAAAGATACGCAGTATTTT TRBJ2-3 11 many NA TRBV12-3/TRBV12-4
CSARDGSRGGYGYTF TGCAGTGCTAGAGATGGGAGTAGGGGAGGCTATGGCTACACCTTC TRBJ1-2 15 NA NA TRBV20-1
CASSQRIGGSGKDEQFF TGCGCCAGCAGCCAACGTATTGGGGGTAGCGGGAAGGATGAGCAGTTCTTC TRBJ2-1 17 few TRBD2 TRBV4-1
CASSMGELFF TGTGCCAGTAGTATGGGGGAGCTGTTTTTT TRBJ2-2 10 NA NA TRBV19
CATQGPGPHNSPLHF TGTGCCACGCAGGGGCCCGGGCCGCATAATTCACCCCTCCACTTT TRBJ1-6 15 many NA TRBV24-1
CASSSRQQGSLGGYTF TGTGCCAGCAGTTCACGACAACAGGGATCCCTAGGTGGCTACACCTTC TRBJ1-2 16 many NA TRBV27
CASSGRDRGVGGELFF TGTGCCAGTAGTGGCCGGGACAGGGGAGTTGGCGGGGAGCTGTTTTTT TRBJ2-2 16 NA TRBD1 TRBV19
CSALGVAGGRNEQFF TGCAGTGCTCTCGGGGTAGCGGGGGGGCGCAATGAGCAGTTCTTC TRBJ2-1 15 NA TRBD2 TRBV20-1
CSAGVGGPGELFF TGCAGTGCTGGGGTAGGGGGCCCCGGGGAGCTGTTTTTT TRBJ2-2 13 many TRBD1 TRBV20-1
CASSFLDGSHGYTF TGTGCCAGCAGCTTCTTAGACGGGTCTCATGGCTACACCTTC TRBJ1-2 14 few NA TRBV11-2
CASYRDGAGEQFF TGTGCCAGCTACCGAGATGGGGCCGGGGAGCAGTTCTTC TRBJ2-1 13 few NA TRBV6-1
CASRPTSAAGTQYF TGTGCCAGCAGACCTACTAGCGCCGCGGGTACGCAGTATTTT TRBJ2-3 14 many TRBD2 TRBV7-8
CASSQLLAGAGDVDTQYF TGTGCCAGCAGCCAGCTACTAGCGGGGGCGGGGGATGTGGATACGCAGTATTTT TRBJ2-3 18 NA TRBD2 TRBV3-1
CSGYGTQPTDTQYF TGCAGTGGGTACGGGACACAACCGACAGATACGCAGTATTTT TRBJ2-3 14 many NA TRBV20-1
CSVRATGGAGGELFF TGCAGCGTTAGGGCTACAGGGGGCGCGGGCGGGGAGCTGTTTTTT TRBJ2-2 15 NA TRBD1 TRBV29-1
CASSYSGRGWYNEQFF TGTGCCAGCAGTTACTCCGGGAGGGGATGGTACAATGAGCAGTTCTTC TRBJ2-1 16 few TRBD2 TRBV6-2/TRBV6-3
CASSPGGGRNEQFF TGTGCCAGCAGTCCCGGGGGGGGTCGTAATGAGCAGTTCTTC TRBJ2-1 14 NA TRBD2 TRBV12-3/TRBV12-4
CASGLAGFNEQFF TGTGCCAGCGGACTAGCGGGATTCAATGAGCAGTTCTTC TRBJ2-1 13 many TRBD2 TRBV7-2
CSASPGQGFKKYF TGCAGTGCATCACCGGGACAGGGGTTCAAAAAGTACTTC TRBJ2-5 13 few TRBD1 TRBV20-1
CATSRANPGQSSGANVLTF TGTGCCACCAGCAGAGCGAATCCGGGACAGAGCTCTGGGGCCAACGTCCTGACTTTC TRBJ2-6 19 many TRBD1 TRBV15
CASSLDPPVGSETQYF TGTGCCAGCAGCTTAGATCCCCCAGTGGGGTCGGAGACCCAGTACTTC TRBJ2-5 16 NA NA TRBV11-2
CASSRLVEYNEKLFF TGTGCCAGCAGCCGTCTAGTCGAATATAATGAAAAACTGTTTTTT TRBJ1-4 15 NA NA TRBV7-2
CASGVSGGKYGYTF TGCGCCAGCGGGGTATCTGGCGGAAAGTATGGCTACACCTTC TRBJ1-2 14 many NA TRBV5-1
CASRRASGSTDTQYF TGTGCCAGCCGGCGGGCTAGCGGTAGCACAGATACGCAGTATTTT TRBJ2-3 15 many TRBD2 TRBV2
CASSSGPGWFF TGCGCCAGCAGTTCAGGACCCGGATGGTTCTTC TRBJ2-1 11 NA NA TRBV5-1
CSVVLDRESSGNTIYF TGCAGCGTTGTTCTTGACAGGGAGAGCTCTGGAAACACCATATATTTT TRBJ1-3 16 few TRBD1 TRBV29-1
CASSLIAPNTGELFF TGTGCCAGCAGTTTAATAGCCCCCAACACCGGGGAGCTGTTTTTT TRBJ2-2 15 many NA TRBV28
CSASWDRGTIHRETQYF TGCAGTGCTAGCTGGGACAGGGGAACTATACACCGAGAGACCCAGTACTTC TRBJ2-5 17 NA TRBD1 TRBV20-1
CASSEDRASTEAFF TGTGCCAGCAGCGAGGACAGGGCAAGCACTGAAGCTTTCTTT TRBJ1-1 14 NA TRBD1 TRBV7-9
CATSGQLGAEAFF TGTGCCACCAGTGGACAGCTTGGGGCTGAAGCTTTCTTT TRBJ1-1 13 NA NA TRBV24-1
CAISGEATEAFF TGTGCCATCTCGGGGGAGGCCACTGAAGCTTTCTTT TRBJ1-1 12 many NA TRBV10-3
CASSPWAGENTDTQYF TGTGCCAGCAGCCCCTGGGCGGGAGAGAACACAGATACGCAGTATTTT TRBJ2-3 16 NA TRBD2 TRBV6-4
CASSQERAAGARGEQFF TGTGCCAGCAGCCAAGAACGGGCGGCGGGAGCTCGAGGTGAGCAGTTCTTC TRBJ2-1 17 NA TRBD2 TRBV14
CASRRTGELFF TGTGCCAGCAGGCGGACCGGGGAGCTGTTTTTT TRBJ2-2 11 many NA TRBV12-3/TRBV12-4
CASRARPRGVSEQFF TGTGCCAGCAGGGCGCGGCCTCGGGGGGTCAGTGAGCAGTTCTTC TRBJ2-1 15 NA TRBD2 TRBV7-9
CASSQLGGLRSYEQYF TGTGCCAGCAGCCAGCTGGGGGGACTACGATCCTACGAGCAGTACTTC TRBJ2-7 16 many TRBD2 TRBV3-1
CASSPTDRDSSSNQPQHF TGTGCCAGCAGTCCTACCGACAGGGACAGTAGTAGCAATCAGCCCCAGCATTTT TRBJ1-5 18 many TRBD1 TRBV28
CASSALPHNEQFF TGTGCCAGCAGTGCCCTTCCACACAATGAGCAGTTCTTC TRBJ2-1 13 NA NA TRBV6-4
CASSSAPGTLSSYNEQFF TGTGCCAGCAGTTCAGCACCTGGGACACTCAGCTCCTACAATGAGCAGTTCTTC TRBJ2-1 18 NA NA TRBV28
CASSQDYNEQFF TGTGCCAGCAGCCAAGACTACAATGAGCAGTTCTTC TRBJ2-1 12 many NA TRBV5-6
CASSSLIGTGNTEAFF TGTGCCAGCAGTTCCCTCATAGGGACAGGGAACACTGAAGCTTTCTTT TRBJ1-1 16 many TRBD1 TRBV12-3/TRBV12-4
CASSLAVDGVYEQYF TGTGCCAGCAGCTTAGCCGTGGACGGAGTTTACGAGCAGTACTTC TRBJ2-7 15 few NA TRBV7-2
CASTLGGTADEQFF TGTGCCAGCACGCTGGGGGGAACAGCGGATGAGCAGTTCTTC TRBJ2-1 14 many NA TRBV28
CASSLDYGQGWDEQFF TGTGCCAGCAGCTTAGACTATGGACAGGGGTGGGATGAGCAGTTCTTC TRBJ2-1 16 NA TRBD1 TRBV7-2
CASRRLTGAYGGEQYF TGTGCCAGCAGACGCCTGACTGGCGCCTACGGGGGGGAGCAGTACTTC TRBJ2-7 16 few TRBD2 TRBV7-2